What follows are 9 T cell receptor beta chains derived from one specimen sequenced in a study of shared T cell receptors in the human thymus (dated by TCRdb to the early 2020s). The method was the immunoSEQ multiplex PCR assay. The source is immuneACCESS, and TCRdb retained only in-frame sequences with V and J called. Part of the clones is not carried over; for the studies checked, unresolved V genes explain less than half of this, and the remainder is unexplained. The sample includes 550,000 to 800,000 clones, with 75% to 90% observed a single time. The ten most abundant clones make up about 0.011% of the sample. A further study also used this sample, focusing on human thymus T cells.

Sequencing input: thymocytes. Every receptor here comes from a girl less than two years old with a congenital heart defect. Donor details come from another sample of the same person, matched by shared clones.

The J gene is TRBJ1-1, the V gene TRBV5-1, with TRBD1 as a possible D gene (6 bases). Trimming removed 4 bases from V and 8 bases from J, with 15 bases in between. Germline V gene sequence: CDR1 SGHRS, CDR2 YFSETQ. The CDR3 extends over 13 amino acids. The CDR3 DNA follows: TGCGCCAGCAGCCCCTGGACAGCGGGAGAAGCTTTCTTT. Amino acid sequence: CASSPWTAGEAFF.

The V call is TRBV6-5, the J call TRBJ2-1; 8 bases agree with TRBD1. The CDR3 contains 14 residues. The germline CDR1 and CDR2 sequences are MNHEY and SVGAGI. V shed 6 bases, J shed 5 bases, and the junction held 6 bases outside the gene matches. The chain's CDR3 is CASSTGGSDNEQFF. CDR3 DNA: TGTGCCAGCAGCACAGGGGGATCTGACAATGAGCAGTTCTTC.

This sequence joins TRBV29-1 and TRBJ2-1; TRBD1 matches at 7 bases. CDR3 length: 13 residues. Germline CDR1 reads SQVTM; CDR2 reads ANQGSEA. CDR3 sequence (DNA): TGCAGGATAGGGGGACAGCACTACAATGAGCAGTTCTTC. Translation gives CRIGGQHYNEQFF.

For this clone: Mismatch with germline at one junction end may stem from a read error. The CDR3 loop reads CSAREGDEQFF. In nucleotides, the CDR3 is TGCAGTGCGAGAGAGGGCGATGAGCAGTTCTTC. The rearrangement links TRBV20-1 to TRBJ2-1, with D possibly being TRBD2 (5 bases). The CDR3 has 11 residues. CDR1 is DFQATT and CDR2 is SNEGSKA in the germline V gene (reference sequence).

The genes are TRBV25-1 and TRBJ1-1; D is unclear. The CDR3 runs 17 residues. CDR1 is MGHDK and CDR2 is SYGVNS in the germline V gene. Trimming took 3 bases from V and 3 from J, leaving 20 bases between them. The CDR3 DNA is TGTGCCAGCAGTGACACGTTCGGCGGGCAGTCGGACACTGAAGCTTTCTTT. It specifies CASSDTFGGQSDTEAFF.

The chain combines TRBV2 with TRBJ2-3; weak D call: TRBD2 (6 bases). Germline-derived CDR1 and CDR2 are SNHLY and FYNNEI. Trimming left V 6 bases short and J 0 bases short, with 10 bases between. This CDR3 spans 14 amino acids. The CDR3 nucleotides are TGTGCCAGCAGGGTAGCGGAGAGCACAGATACGCAGTATTTT. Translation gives CASRVAESTDTQYF.

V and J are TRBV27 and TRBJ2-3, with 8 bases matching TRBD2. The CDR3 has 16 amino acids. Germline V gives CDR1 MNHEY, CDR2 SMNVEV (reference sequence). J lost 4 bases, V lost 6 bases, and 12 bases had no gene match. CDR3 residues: CASSPQAGGFSDTQYF. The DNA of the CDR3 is TGTGCCAGCAGCCCCCAGGCGGGGGGCTTCTCAGATACGCAGTATTTT.

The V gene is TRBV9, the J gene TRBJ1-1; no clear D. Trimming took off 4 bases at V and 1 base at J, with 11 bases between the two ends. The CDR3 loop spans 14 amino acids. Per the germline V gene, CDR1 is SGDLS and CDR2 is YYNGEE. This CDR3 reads CASSPTRTNTEAFF. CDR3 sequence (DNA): TGTGCCAGCAGCCCGACACGTACGAACACTGAAGCTTTCTTT.

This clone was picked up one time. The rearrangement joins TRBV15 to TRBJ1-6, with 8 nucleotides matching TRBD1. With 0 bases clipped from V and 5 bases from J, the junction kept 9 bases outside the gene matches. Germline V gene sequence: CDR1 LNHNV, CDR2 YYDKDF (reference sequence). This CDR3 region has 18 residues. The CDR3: CATSRDQGSGQDNSPLHF. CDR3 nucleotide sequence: TGTGCCACCAGCAGAGATCAGGGTTCGGGACAGGATAATTCACCCCTCCACTTT.